These 19 T cell receptor beta chains came from one sample sequenced in a study of blood T cell repertoires in COVID-19. Generated by immunoSEQ multiplex PCR, the TCRdb table keeps only in-frame clones and is missing some. The data show hundreds of thousands of clones, approximately 86% seen once. The sequencing input was peripheral blood. Receptors were obtained from a woman between 70 and 85 years old with COVID-19, enrolled during active disease.

This clone was found a few times. This chain connects TRBV2 to TRBJ2-7; 8 positions match TRBD2. The CDR3 is 15 residues long. The V gene end was trimmed by 5 bases and the J gene end by 7 bases; junction bases not matched to a gene: 13. Germline lookup yields CDR1 SNHLY and CDR2 FYNNEI. CDR3 bases: TGTGCCAGCAGTTCTCACGGGGGGGCTGGTCGGGAGCAGTACTTC. Protein product: CASSSHGGAGREQYF.

This clone was counted at least ten times. This chain uses TRBV2 with TRBJ1-6; 7 nucleotides align to TRBD1. Unmatched junction bases numbered 7, after V lost 5 bases and J lost 3 bases. The CDR3 runs 16 residues. Germline V gives CDR1 SNHLY, CDR2 FYNNEI. The CDR3 sequence: CASSMGQPGYNSPLHF. The CDR3 coding sequence is TGTGCCAGCAGTATGGGACAGCCTGGCTATAATTCACCCCTCCACTTT.

This clone was counted between two and nine times. The chain recombines TRBV2 with TRBJ1-6, with 8 bases matching TRBD1. Germline CDR1 is SNHLY and CDR2 is FYNNEI. The CDR3 sequence is 14 residues long. V lost 5 bases, J lost 8 bases, and 5 bases stayed unmatched. CDR3 sequence: CASSQGQGHSPLHF. CDR3 DNA sequence: TGTGCCAGCAGTCAAGGACAGGGCCATTCACCCCTCCACTTT.

The genes are TRBV5-1 and TRBJ1-2; D possibly corresponds to TRBD1 (6 bases). Germline lookup yields CDR1 SGHRS and CDR2 YFSETQ. Trimming pared 2 bases from V and 6 bases from J, leaving 8 bases between. CDR3 length equals 12 residues. The CDR3 loop reads CASSLQGDGYTF. CDR3 nucleotide sequence: TGCGCCAGCAGCTTACAGGGAGATGGCTACACCTTC.

The chain has TRBV25-1 and TRBJ2-2, with 8 bases that match TRBD2. J was trimmed by 4 bases and V by 1 base; bases with no gene match: 5. This CDR3 region has 16 residues. Germline assignment: CDR1 MGHDK and CDR2 SYGVNS. In DNA, the CDR3 is TGTGCCAGCAGTGAATGGCAGCGGGGGTCCACCGGGGAGCTGTTTTTT. This encodes CASSEWQRGSTGELFF.

This clone appeared a few times. Within the sample, other DNA sequences also encode this same CDR3. J is TRBJ1-6 and V is TRBV5-6, with D hard to call. The CDR3 is 14 amino acids. The germline gives CDR1 SGHDT, CDR2 YYEEEE. Between the trimmed V and J ends, which lost 1 base and 7 bases, there was a span of 9 bases. The CDR3 spells CASSLNSNNSPLHF. DNA of the CDR3: TGTGCCAGCAGCTTGAACAGCAACAATTCACCCCTCCACTTT.

Of note for this clone: The sample contains more than one DNA sequence encoding this CDR3. The gene calls are TRBV20-1 and TRBJ1-2; D is unclear. Per the germline V gene, CDR1 is DFQATT and CDR2 is SNEGSKA (reference sequence). Trimming stripped 5 bases from V and 5 bases from J, with 9 bases between. The CDR3 covers 11 residues. The CDR3 is CSASTGYGYTF. The CDR3, as DNA: TGCAGTGCTTCAACGGGTTATGGCTACACCTTC.

V gene TRBV3-1 (or the pseudogene TRBV3-2) combines with J gene TRBJ1-2; 7 positions agree with TRBD1. V gave up 4 bases and J gave up 4 bases; unmatched junction bases: 15. Looked up from germline, CDR1 is LGHDT and CDR2 is YNNKEL (reference sequence). The CDR3 runs to 17 residues. The CDR3 is CASSPTRQGAIIYGYTF. The CDR3, as DNA: TGTGCCAGCAGCCCTACTCGACAGGGCGCGATCATCTATGGCTACACCTTC.

The chain joins TRBV19 to TRBJ1-5, with D perhaps matching TRBD1 (5 bases). The CDR3 loop spans 12 amino acids. V gave up 5 bases and J gave up 5 bases, with 7 bases separating them. Looked up from germline, CDR1 is LNHDA and CDR2 is SQIVND (reference sequence). Written as DNA, the CDR3 is TGTGCCAGTAGTCTCAGGGATCAGCCCCAGCATTTT. This codes for CASSLRDQPQHF. Combining the CDR3 with reference TRBV19 and TRBJ1-5 gives the whole variable domain DGGITQSPKYLFRKEGQNVTLSCEQNLNHDAMYWYRQDPGQGLRLIYYSQIVNDFQKGDIAEGYSVSREKKESFPLTVTSAQKNPTAFYLCASSLRDQPQHFGDGTRLSIL.

This clone was counted a single time. The genes are TRBV19 and TRBJ2-7; 9 bases match TRBD1. The CDR3 extends over 14 amino acids. V shed 5 bases and J 2 bases; nucleotides not matched to a gene: 4. The V gene's germline CDR1 is LNHDA and CDR2 SQIVND (reference sequence). CDR3 sequence reads: CASSSGQGAYEQYF. CDR3 coding DNA: TGTGCCAGTAGTTCGGGACAGGGAGCCTACGAGCAGTACTTC.

A note on this clone: The same CDR3 is also encoded by other DNA sequences in this sample. The chain recombines TRBV6-5 with TRBJ2-3; TRBD2 agrees at 10 bases. Germline V gene sequence: CDR1 MNHEY, CDR2 SVGAGI. With 6 bases clipped from V and 3 bases from J, the junction kept 3 bases outside the gene matches. The length of the CDR3 is 14 residues. The CDR3 DNA is TGTGCCAGCAGCATAGCGGGGGGTACAGATACGCAGTATTTT. It codes for CASSIAGGTDTQYF.

The chain links TRBV28 to TRBJ1-2; D unclear. The CDR3 consists of 13 residues. Trimming cost V 2 bases and J 4 bases, with 8 bases left between them. CDR1 MDHEN and CDR2 SYDVKM come from the germline V gene. The CDR3 bases are TGTGCCAGCAGTTTAATTACAACCTATGGCTACACCTTC. This sequence encodes CASSLITTYGYTF.

The rearrangement links TRBV5-4 to TRBJ1-4, with D uncertain. Germline CDR1 and CDR2: SGHNT and YYREEE (reference sequence). Trimming took 1 base from V and 3 from J, leaving 10 bases between them. CDR3 size: 15 residues. CDR3 nucleotides: TGTGCCAGCAGCTTGACGGGGAACCCTAATGAAAAACTGTTTTTT. Residues: CASSLTGNPNEKLFF.

The V call is TRBV5-1, the J call TRBJ2-7; TRBD1 matches at 7 bases. This CDR3 has 15 amino acids. Germline V gives CDR1 SGHRS, CDR2 YFSETQ. The ends lost 4 bases at V and 2 bases at J; junction bases unmatched: 9. CDR3 region: CASSAVTGAPYEQYF. The CDR3 DNA follows: TGCGCCAGCAGCGCGGTTACAGGGGCCCCCTACGAGCAGTACTTC.

In its sample, this clone was seen once. The rearrangement joins TRBV2 to TRBJ1-4; the D is unclear. Trimming removed 2 bases from V and 6 bases from J, with 7 bases in between. CDR1 is SNHLY, CDR2 FYNNEI, per germline. The length of the CDR3 is 13 residues. The DNA of the CDR3 is TGTGCCAGCAGTGAATGGCAGGATGAAAAACTGTTTTTT. Its protein is CASSEWQDEKLFF.

Only a few counts were recorded for this clone. V usage is TRBV7-2 and J usage is TRBJ1-2; 9 nucleotides agree with TRBD1. This CDR3 contains 14 residues. The germline V gene has CDR1 SGHTA and CDR2 FQGNSA. Trimming took 2 bases from V and 8 from J; bases not matched to a gene: 6. The CDR3 protein is CASSLTGQGPGYTF. CDR3 DNA sequence: TGTGCCAGCAGCTTAACGGGACAGGGACCGGGCTACACCTTC.

The chain employs TRBV19 and TRBJ2-3; D gene unclear. V was cut by 2 bases and J by 6 bases, with 12 bases left in between. CDR3 size: 14 residues. Germline loops: CDR1 LNHDA, CDR2 SQIVND (reference sequence). In nucleotides, the CDR3 is TGTGCCAGTAGTATATTTGGGTACGGGGATACGCAGTATTTT. Translating it yields CASSIFGYGDTQYF.

This rearrangement joins TRBV5-8 to TRBJ2-2; D remains ambiguous. Germline lookup yields CDR1 SGHTS and CDR2 YDEGEE. V lost 3 bases and J lost 4, with 7 bases in between. The CDR3 runs 13 residues. The CDR3 reads CASSSMSTGELFF. As DNA, the CDR3 is TGTGCCAGCAGCTCCATGAGCACCGGGGAGCTGTTTTTT.

This clone has a single count. This sequence joins TRBV30 and TRBJ2-3, with 10 bases aligning to TRBD2. The CDR3 has 18 residues. V was clipped by 1 base and J by 0 bases; unmatched bases: 10. Germline CDR1 reads GTSNPN; CDR2 reads SVGIG (reference sequence). This CDR3 reads CAWSGGSGGYSSTDTQYF. CDR3 nucleotides: TGTGCCTGGAGTGGAGGTAGCGGGGGGTACTCTAGCACAGATACGCAGTATTTT.